This passage covers 27 T cell receptor beta chains from one sample sequenced in a study of blood T cells in healthy people across ages. A second PCR of 7 to 11 cycles used a sample-barcoded 5' primer and a J-beta primer mix. TCRdb reprocessed the 5' RACE reads with MiXCR, giving one entry per CDR3 protein. This sample has around 800,000 distinct CDR3 sequences, with under 45% found just once. Sequenced material: blood. The origin of the receptors is a man in his sixties in good health.

This clonotype was found a few times. The junction and the germline gene differ at one end; a read error may be behind it. The chain couples TRBV11-2 to TRBJ2-1; 7 nucleotides align to TRBD2. Germline-derived CDR1 and CDR2 are SGHAT and FQNNGV. The CDR3 contains 16 residues. This CDR3 reads CASSRGLGGSYNEQFF. The CDR3 nucleotides read TGTGCCAGCAGTAGAGGACTAGGAGGGTCCTATAATGAGCAGTTCTTC.

The sample holds a few counts of this clonotype. CDR3 bases: TGTGCCAGCAGTTTGTCAGGTCTAGCCCGGGAGGAGACCCAGTACTTC. It specifies CASSLSGLAREETQYF. The chain is built from TRBV12-3 or TRBV12-4 and TRBJ2-5; weak D call: TRBD2 (6 bases). The CDR3 covers 16 residues. With 3 bases removed from V and 5 bases from J, the gap between germline ends came to 19 bases.

This clonotype was recorded a few times. This rearrangement joins TRBV7-2 to TRBJ2-5; TRBD1 agrees at 7 bases. Germline trimming cut 5 bases from V and 5 bases from J; bases unmatched to any gene: 8. There are 14 residues in the CDR3. Germline assignment: CDR1 SGHTA and CDR2 FQGNSA. The CDR3 region has the DNA TGTGCCAGCAGCCCCCGACAGGGACGGGAGACCCAGTACTTC. Its protein is CASSPRQGRETQYF.

The rearrangement joins TRBV12-3 or TRBV12-4 to TRBJ1-4; D remains unclear. V lost 4 bases and J lost 8, with 14 bases in between. This CDR3 comprises 14 residues. CDR3 region: CASSSTPVEEKLFF. The CDR3, as DNA: TGTGCCAGCAGTTCGACGCCAGTCGAGGAAAAACTGTTTTTT.

V is TRBV6-5 and J is TRBJ2-1; D gene unclear. The last part of the DNA fits TRBJ2-7 better; the J call may be wrong. Germline V gene sequence: CDR1 MNHEY, CDR2 SVGAGI. The CDR3 has 16 amino acids. The CDR3 nucleotides are TGTGCCAGCAGTTACCGAGCTAGGAGCTCCTACAATGAGCAGTACTTC. Translated, it gives CASSYRARSSYNEQYF.

Comments on this clonotype: This sequence may be a read error, since a much larger clone differs from it by one base. The V gene is TRBV12-3 or TRBV12-4, the J gene TRBJ2-5; D call uncertain. The CDR3 sequence is 16 residues long. V was cut by 3 bases and J by 11 bases, with 25 bases left in between. In nucleotides, the CDR3 is TGTGCCAGCAGTTTCACCCCTAGAGCCGGGCAGAATGAGCAGTACTTC. Residues: CASSFTPRAGQNEQYF.

The gene calls are TRBV7-2 and TRBJ1-1; D not certain. The CDR3 has 15 residues. V lost 5 bases to trimming and J lost 1 base, with 14 bases between them. Germline V gene data show CDR1 as SGHTA and CDR2 as FQGNSA. The CDR3 sequence is CASSPRAGRNTEAFF. The CDR3 coding sequence is TGTGCCAGCAGCCCACGGGCCGGAAGGAACACTGAAGCTTTCTTT.

The chain is built from TRBV6-2 or TRBV6-3 and TRBJ2-1; no clear D. Germline lookup yields CDR1 MNHEY and CDR2 SVGEGT. The CDR3 runs to 15 residues. Trimming removed 2 bases from V and 3 bases from J, with 11 bases in between. CDR3 amino acids: CASSYGQANYNEQFF. CDR3 nucleotide sequence: TGTGCCAGCAGTTACGGGCAGGCCAACTACAATGAGCAGTTCTTC.

This clonotype was recorded a few times. This sequence joins TRBV6-2 or TRBV6-3 and TRBJ2-7; the match to TRBD2 covers 9 bases. V gave up 0 bases and J gave up 7 bases; unmatched junction bases: 10. CDR1 and CDR2 from the germline V gene are MNHEY and SVGEGT. This CDR3 has 16 residues. The CDR3 is CASSYSIAGATGEQYF. Written as DNA, the CDR3 is TGTGCCAGCAGTTACTCGATAGCGGGGGCTACGGGGGAGCAGTACTTC.

CDR3 region: CASTRGFSYNEQYF. In DNA, the CDR3 is TGTGCCAGCACGCGGGGTTTCTCTTACAATGAGCAGTACTTC. The chain couples TRBV6-1 to TRBJ2-7; the D gene is possibly TRBD2 (6 bases). Germline V gives CDR1 MNHNS, CDR2 SASEGT. The germline V and J ends were trimmed by 7 bases and 7 bases, with 20 bases remaining between them. The CDR3 is 14 amino acids.

This clonotype was seen only a few times. CDR3 sequence: CSVEEDGFSGSYEQYF. In nucleotides, the CDR3 is TGCAGCGTTGAAGAGGATGGGTTTTCGGGCTCCTACGAGCAGTACTTC. This chain uses TRBV29-1 with TRBJ2-7; D is undetermined. Germline V lookup: CDR1 SQVTM, CDR2 ANQGSEA. This CDR3 spans 16 amino acids. V lost 0 bases and J 0 bases, leaving 15 bases between the germline ends.

This clonotype was seen only once. The chain carries TRBV9 and TRBJ1-2; tentatively, D is TRBD1 (6 bases). Germline lookup yields CDR1 SGDLS and CDR2 YYNGEE. Trimming shortened V by 4 bases and J by 5 bases, and 24 bases separated the two germline ends. The CDR3 runs to 17 residues. The CDR3 DNA is TGTGCCAGCAGCCAACCCGGTGGCACAGGGAAATATTATGGCTACACCTTC. This gives the protein CASSQPGGTGKYYGYTF.

The chain is built from TRBV12-3 or TRBV12-4 and TRBJ1-2, with TRBD1 matching 9 bases. The CDR3 runs to 14 residues. The J segment lost 7 bases and the V segment lost 6 bases, leaving 9 bases of the junction unmatched. CDR3 sequence (DNA): TGTGCCAGCAGACGAGGGACAGGGCCGCCTGGCTACACCTTC. Its translation is CASRRGTGPPGYTF.

This chain joins TRBV4-1 and TRBJ1-5; unclear D gene. V was clipped by 6 bases and J by 6 bases, with 21 bases between them. CDR1 and CDR2 (germline): MGHRA, YSYEKL. The CDR3 has 16 amino acids. The CDR3 DNA reads as TGCGCCAGCAGTCATAGCTCTGCCGAAAGTCGTCAGCCCCAGCATTTT. Protein: CASSHSSAESRQPQHF.

This clonotype was counted a few times. The V gene is TRBV3-1, the J gene TRBJ1-1; D gene uncertain. Germline V gene sequence: CDR1 LGHDT, CDR2 YNNKEL (reference sequence). The germline V and J ends were trimmed by 4 bases and 0 bases, with 6 bases remaining between them. The CDR3 has 13 residues. CDR3 nucleotide sequence: TGTGCCAGCAGCCGGGTCATGAACACTGAAGCTTTCTTT. Its translation: CASSRVMNTEAFF. Full variable domain (remainder filled in from reference TRBV3-1 and TRBJ1-1): DTAVSQTPKYLVTQMGNDKSIKCEQNLGHDTMYWYKQDSKKFLKIMFSYNNKELIINETVPNRFSPKSPDKAHLNLHINSLELGDSAVYFCASSRVMNTEAFFGQGTRLTVV.

The table lists this clonotype with many counts. The chain uses TRBV27 and TRBJ1-2, with 9 bases fitting TRBD1. Germline CDR1 reads MNHEY; CDR2 reads SMNVEV (reference sequence). This CDR3 comprises 12 residues. Unmatched junction bases numbered 7, after V lost 10 bases and J lost 7 bases. In nucleotides, the CDR3 is TGTGCCACGCGGACAGGGGCGGGTGGCTACACCTTC. Its translation: CATRTGAGGYTF.

The V gene is TRBV30, the J gene TRBJ1-2; 11 positions match TRBD1. The germline V gene has CDR1 GTSNPN and CDR2 SVGIG (reference sequence). V shed 2 bases and J 7 bases; nucleotides not matched to a gene: 6. The CDR3 is 14 amino acids. The CDR3 loop is CAWSRTGGAGGYTF. CDR3 nucleotide sequence: TGTGCCTGGAGTCGGACAGGGGGCGCGGGTGGCTACACCTTC.

Here the CDR3 reads CATSDLQGSGANVLTF. In DNA, the CDR3 is TGTGCCACCAGTGATTTGCAGGGCTCTGGGGCCAACGTCCTGACTTTC. V usage is TRBV24-1 and J usage is TRBJ2-6, with D perhaps matching TRBD1 (5 bases). From germline, CDR1 is KGHDR and CDR2 SFDVKD. Trimming took 0 bases from V and 0 from J, leaving 5 bases between them. The CDR3 has 16 amino acids.

The chain recombines TRBV25-1 with TRBJ2-5; D is unresolved. Germline V gene lookup returns CDR1 MGHDK and CDR2 SYGVNS. This CDR3 region has 12 residues. V was pared by 6 bases and J by 11 bases, with 16 bases between. The CDR3 region is CASRTPTGEQYF. CDR3 bases: TGTGCCAGCAGAACTCCGACGGGTGAGCAGTACTTC.

The rearrangement joins TRBV13 to TRBJ1-4, with D unresolved. V lost 2 bases and J lost 7, with 8 bases in between. The length of the CDR3 is 13 residues. CDR1 is PRHDT and CDR2 is FYEKMQ in the germline V gene (reference sequence). CDR3 sequence reads: CASSLLNGEKLFF. The CDR3 region has the DNA TGTGCCAGCAGCTTACTGAACGGTGAAAAACTGTTTTTT.

The V gene is TRBV20-1, the J gene TRBJ2-3; D uncertain. The CDR3 extends over 16 amino acids. Looked up from germline, CDR1 is DFQATT and CDR2 is SNEGSKA (reference sequence). V was clipped by 8 bases and J by 6 bases, with 27 bases between them. CDR3 in amino acids: CSPKRYSASHRDTQYF. CDR3 coding DNA: TGCAGTCCAAAGAGGTATTCGGCGAGTCATAGGGATACGCAGTATTTT.

This clonotype has only a few counts. This chain uses TRBV27 with TRBJ2-5, with a weak D call TRBD1 (6 bases). Germline V gene lookup returns CDR1 MNHEY and CDR2 SMNVEV (reference sequence). The CDR3 is made up of 13 amino acids. V shed 6 bases and J shed 2 bases, with 10 bases lying between them. CDR3 DNA: TGTGCCAGCAGCGGACAGATACAAGAGACCCAGTACTTC. Translating it yields CASSGQIQETQYF.

V and J are TRBV29-1 and TRBJ1-1; TRBD1 matches at 7 bases. CDR1 is SQVTM and CDR2 is ANQGSEA in the germline V gene. V was clipped by 5 bases and J by 2 bases; unmatched bases: 8. The CDR3 is 14 residues long. CDR3 loop: CSVRQGKKNTEAFF. The CDR3 DNA reads TGCAGCGTTAGACAGGGTAAGAAAAACACTGAAGCTTTCTTT.

This chain links TRBV7-9 with TRBJ2-4; possible D gene TRBD2, 5 bases. CDR1 SEHNR and CDR2 FQNEAQ come from the germline V gene (reference sequence). The CDR3 contains 14 residues. Trimming shortened V by 5 bases and J by 7 bases, and 15 bases separated the two germline ends. CDR3 coding DNA: TGTGCCAGCAGCCCAGCGGCCAATTCGAACATTCAGTACTTC. Amino acids: CASSPAANSNIQYF.

This clonotype was seen repeatedly, ten times or more. The chain is built from TRBV7-2 and TRBJ2-1; TRBD2 matches 8 bases. The CDR3 totals 15 residues. From germline, CDR1 is SGHTA and CDR2 FQGNSA. The V segment lost 1 base and the J segment 7 bases; nucleotides outside the gene matches: 6. The CDR3 sequence is CASSLGRGGLNEQFF. CDR3 bases: TGTGCCAGCAGCTTAGGTCGGGGGGGCTTAAATGAGCAGTTCTTC.

The chain carries TRBV20-1 and TRBJ2-5; 9 bases fit TRBD2. TRBJ2-7 explains the end of the DNA better; the J call may be wrong. The CDR3 contains 15 residues. CDR1 and CDR2 from the germline V gene are DFQATT and SNEGSKA (reference sequence). The CDR3 coding sequence is TGCAGTGCTAGTGAGGAGGGAGCGGGGGGAAGCGAGCAGTACTTC. Its protein product is CSASEEGAGGSEQYF.

This chain links TRBV14 with TRBJ1-1; D ambiguous. Germline-derived CDR1 and CDR2 are SGHDN and FVKESK. Trimming left V 2 bases short and J 1 base short, with 8 bases between. The CDR3 is made up of 14 amino acids. The CDR3 is CASSQRATNTEAFF. Here the CDR3 DNA reads TGTGCCAGCAGCCAAAGGGCAACGAACACTGAAGCTTTCTTT.